In this sample, the clone carrying this T cell receptor (beta chain) turned up many times. TCRdb re-derived calls from the 5' RACE reads in MiXCR, one entry per CDR3 protein. The sample contains about 63,000 distinct CDR3 sequences, around 15% of which appear only once. The data were obtained in a study of T cells of healthy individuals. The CDR3 contains 16 residues. Germline V lookup: CDR1 DFQATT, CDR2 SNEGSKA (reference sequence). V gave up 5 bases and J gave up 0 bases, with 17 bases separating them. This chain links TRBV20-1 with TRBJ1-3; D is ambiguous. This clonotype was obtained from a human donor in good health. The CDR3 DNA is TGCAGTGCTCCCATACTCGGCGGTTACTCTGGAAACACCATATATTTT. Translating gives CSAPILGGYSGNTIYF.